This entry is about one T cell receptor (beta chain). This sample is drawn from a study of shared clonotypes between healthy human individuals. CD8 cells classed as naive were CD45RO-negative and positively selected for CCR7, excluding terminally differentiated effector memory CD45RA+ cells. Generated by immunoSEQ multiplex PCR, the TCRdb table keeps only in-frame clones and is missing some. The repertoire holds roughly 2.1 million clones, about 92% seen once, with about 1.5% in the top ten. The CDR3 contains 17 residues. V shed 2 bases and J 5 bases; nucleotides not matched to a gene: 14. Germline CDR1 SGDLS, CDR2 YYNGEE.

This chain uses TRBV9 with TRBJ2-3; 7 bases are a match to TRBD2. This sequence was found in a man aged 18 to 29 in good health. Some clones in this sample may be carry-over from other donors' samples. The sample consisted of naive CD8+ T cells from PBMCs. CDR3 nucleotides: TGTGCCAGCAGCGTGAGGAGCGGGACTATCGCACTAGATACGCAGTATTTT. Translation: CASSVRSGTIALDTQYF.